The rows below give T cell receptor beta chains drawn from one sample of a study of cytomegalovirus exposure and HLA in healthy donors. Generated by immunoSEQ multiplex PCR, the TCRdb table keeps only in-frame clones and is missing some. The repertoire holds around 90,000 clones, with around 84% as singletons. The sample comprised PBMCs. Receptor source: a man aged 40-55 years in good health and CMV-seropositive. CDR3s leave out the opening cysteine and the closing phenylalanine or tryptophan.

len,j_gene,v_gene,CDR3aa
11,TRBJ1-1,TRBV5-5,ASSFRGNTEAF
14,TRBJ2-3,TRBV12-5,ASGPGTSEITDTQY
12,TRBJ1-1,TRBV7-2,ASSLLGGNTEAF
14,TRBJ2-1,TRBV7-9,ASSYYLAGTYNEQF
13,TRBJ1-5,TRBV6-1,ASRAQGAVNQPQH
12,TRBJ2-3,TRBV5-1,ASSWQGGTDTQY
12,TRBJ1-2,TRBV19,ASSLSRGIGGYT
10,TRBJ2-1,TRBV5-1,ASSLVREEQF
13,TRBJ1-6,TRBV6-5,ASSQDRLLLSPLH
13,TRBJ2-3,TRBV7-3,ASSSTGVSTDTQY
9,TRBJ2-7,TRBV20-1,SAADRYEQY
12,TRBJ1-6,TRBV27,ASSVTLGNSPLH
13,TRBJ1-3,TRBV7-2,ASSVTPRGGNTIY
15,TRBJ1-1,TRBV2,ASSESIYRQGDPEAF
14,TRBJ2-3,TRBV28,ASSLPGLAEADTQY
14,TRBJ2-1,TRBV4-1,ASSQEGQGAYNEQF
12,TRBJ1-6,TRBV9,ASSSRTGASPLH
12,TRBJ2-7,TRBV4-1,ASSHAGTTYEQY
10,TRBJ2-7,TRBV10-1,ASSESSGEQY